This T cell receptor (beta chain) was retrieved from a study of blood T cell repertoires in COVID-19. Study as a whole: Acute and convalescent COVID-19 specimens originated in the United States, Italy and Spain. PBMCs, B-cell-depleted T cells, or T cells provided the cDNA or gDNA that made up the material.

Study processing details: Estimation of nucleated cell counts relied on the amplification of reference gene primers. TCRdb's table, derived via immunoSEQ multiplex PCR, lists solely in-frame clones and lacks some. V and J calls plus clone size are reproduced from that table; the DNA served to infer D and trimming. The sample has roughly 260,000 clones; 70% to 85% are singletons. The sample was peripheral blood. The source is a woman older than 75 with active or convalescent COVID-19.

In DNA, the CDR3 is TGTGCCAGCACCCAACCGGGACTGAGCTCTGGAAACACCATATATTTT. Protein sequence: CASTQPGLSSGNTIYF. V gene TRBV2 combines with J gene TRBJ1-3; D may be TRBD1 (5 bases). Germline lookup yields CDR1 SNHLY and CDR2 FYNNEI. Trimming took 7 bases from V and 0 from J, leaving 16 bases between them. CDR3 size: 16 residues.